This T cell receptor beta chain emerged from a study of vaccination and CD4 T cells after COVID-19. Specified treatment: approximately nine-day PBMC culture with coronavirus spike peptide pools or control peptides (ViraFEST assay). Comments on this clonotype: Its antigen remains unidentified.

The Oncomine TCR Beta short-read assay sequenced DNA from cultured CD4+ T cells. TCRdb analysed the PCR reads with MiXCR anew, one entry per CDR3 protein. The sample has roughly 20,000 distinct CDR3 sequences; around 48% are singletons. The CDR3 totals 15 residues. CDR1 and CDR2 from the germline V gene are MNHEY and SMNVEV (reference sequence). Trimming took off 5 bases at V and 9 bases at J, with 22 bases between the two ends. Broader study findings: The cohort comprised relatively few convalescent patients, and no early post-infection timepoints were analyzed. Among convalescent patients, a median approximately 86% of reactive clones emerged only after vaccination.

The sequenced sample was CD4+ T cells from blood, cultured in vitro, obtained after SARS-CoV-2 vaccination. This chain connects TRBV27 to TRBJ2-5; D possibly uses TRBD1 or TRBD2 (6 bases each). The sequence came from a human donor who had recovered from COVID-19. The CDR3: CASSRAHRTGAAQYF. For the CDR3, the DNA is TGTGCCAGCAGTCGCGCCCACCGGACGGGGGCGGCCCAGTACTTC.